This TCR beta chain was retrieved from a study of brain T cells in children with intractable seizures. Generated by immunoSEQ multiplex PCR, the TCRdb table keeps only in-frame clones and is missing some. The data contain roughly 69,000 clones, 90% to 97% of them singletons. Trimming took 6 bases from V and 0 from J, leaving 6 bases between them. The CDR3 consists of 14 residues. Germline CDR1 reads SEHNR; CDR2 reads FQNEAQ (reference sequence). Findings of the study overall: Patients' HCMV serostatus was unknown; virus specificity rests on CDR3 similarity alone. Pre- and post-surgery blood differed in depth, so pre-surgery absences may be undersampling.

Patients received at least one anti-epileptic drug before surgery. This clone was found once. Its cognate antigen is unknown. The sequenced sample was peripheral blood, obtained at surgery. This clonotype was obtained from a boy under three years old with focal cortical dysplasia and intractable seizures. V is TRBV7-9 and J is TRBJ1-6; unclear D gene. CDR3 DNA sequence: TGTGCCAGCAGGGGGAGCTCCTATAATTCACCCCTCCACTTT. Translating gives CASRGSSYNSPLHF.